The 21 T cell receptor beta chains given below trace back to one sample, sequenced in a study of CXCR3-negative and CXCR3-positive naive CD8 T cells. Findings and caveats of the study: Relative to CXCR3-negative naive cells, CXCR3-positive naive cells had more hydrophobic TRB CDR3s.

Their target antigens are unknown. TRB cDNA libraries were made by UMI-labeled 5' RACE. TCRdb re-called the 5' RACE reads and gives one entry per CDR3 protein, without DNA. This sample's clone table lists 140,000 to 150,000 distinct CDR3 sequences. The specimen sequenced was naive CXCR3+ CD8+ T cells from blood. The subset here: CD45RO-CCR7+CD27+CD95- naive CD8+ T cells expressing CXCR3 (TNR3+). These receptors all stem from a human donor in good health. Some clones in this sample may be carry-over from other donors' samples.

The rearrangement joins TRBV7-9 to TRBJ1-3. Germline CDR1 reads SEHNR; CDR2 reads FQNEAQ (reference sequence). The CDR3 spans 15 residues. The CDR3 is CASSLELDSGNTIYF. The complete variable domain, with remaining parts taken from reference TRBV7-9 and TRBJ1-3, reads DTGVSQNPRHKITKRGQNVTFRCDPISEHNRLYWYRQTLGQGPEFLTYFQNEAQLEKSRLLSDRFSAERPKGSFSTLEIQRTEQGDSAMYLCASSLELDSGNTIYFGEGSWLTVV.

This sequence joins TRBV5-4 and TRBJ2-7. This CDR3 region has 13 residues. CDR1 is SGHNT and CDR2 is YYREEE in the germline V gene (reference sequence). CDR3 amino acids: CASSLGSNYEQYF.

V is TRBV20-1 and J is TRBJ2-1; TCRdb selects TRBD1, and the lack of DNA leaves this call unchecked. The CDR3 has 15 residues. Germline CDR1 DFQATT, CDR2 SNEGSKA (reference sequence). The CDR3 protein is CSAFLRDSSYNEQFF.

The CDR3 is CASSSRGGEQYF. The chain has TRBV7-7 and TRBJ2-7; TCRdb's D call, TRBD1, is unchecked because there is no DNA. CDR1 SSHAT and CDR2 FNYEAQ come from the germline V gene (reference sequence). The CDR3 is 12 residues long.

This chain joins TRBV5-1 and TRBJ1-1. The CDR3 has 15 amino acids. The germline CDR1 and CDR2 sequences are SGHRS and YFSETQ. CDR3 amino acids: CASSLELFTNTEAFF.

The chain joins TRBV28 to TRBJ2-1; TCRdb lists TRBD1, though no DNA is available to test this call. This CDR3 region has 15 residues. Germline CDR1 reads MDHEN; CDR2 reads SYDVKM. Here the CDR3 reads CASSIIAAPLDEQFF.

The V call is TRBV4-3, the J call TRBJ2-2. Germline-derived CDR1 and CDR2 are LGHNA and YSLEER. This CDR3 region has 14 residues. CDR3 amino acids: CASSQDTVAGELFF.

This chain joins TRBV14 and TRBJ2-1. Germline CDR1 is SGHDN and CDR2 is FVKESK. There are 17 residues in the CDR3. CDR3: CASSQVPALELGHEQFF.

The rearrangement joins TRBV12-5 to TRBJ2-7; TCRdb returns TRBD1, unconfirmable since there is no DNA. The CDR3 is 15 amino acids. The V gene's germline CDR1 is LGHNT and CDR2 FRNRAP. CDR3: CASGLVPGPTPGQYF.

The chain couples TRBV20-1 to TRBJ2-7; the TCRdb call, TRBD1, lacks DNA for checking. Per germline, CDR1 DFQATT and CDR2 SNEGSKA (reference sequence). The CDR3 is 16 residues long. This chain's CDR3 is CSARDLRTGSPYEQYF.

The CDR3 sequence is CASSLRRPNTEAFF. This sequence joins TRBV14 and TRBJ1-1; TCRdb outputs TRBD1, but without DNA this stays unchecked. This CDR3 spans 14 amino acids. Germline V gene sequence: CDR1 SGHDN, CDR2 FVKESK.

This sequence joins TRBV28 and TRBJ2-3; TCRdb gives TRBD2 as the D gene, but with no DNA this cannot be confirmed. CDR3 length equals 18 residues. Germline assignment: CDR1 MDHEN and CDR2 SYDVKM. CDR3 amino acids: CASSFRPSYGVFSDTQYF.

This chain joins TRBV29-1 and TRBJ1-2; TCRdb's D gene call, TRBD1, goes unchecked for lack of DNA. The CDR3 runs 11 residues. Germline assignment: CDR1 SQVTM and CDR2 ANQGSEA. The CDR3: CSGGQDGGYTF.

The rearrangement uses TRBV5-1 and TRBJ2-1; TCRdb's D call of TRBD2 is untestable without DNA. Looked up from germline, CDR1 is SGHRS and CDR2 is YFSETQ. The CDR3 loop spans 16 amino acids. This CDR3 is CASSLYASGSTNEQFF.

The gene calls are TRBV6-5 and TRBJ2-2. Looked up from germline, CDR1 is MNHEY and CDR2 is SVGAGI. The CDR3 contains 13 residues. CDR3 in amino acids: CASSYQNTGELFF.

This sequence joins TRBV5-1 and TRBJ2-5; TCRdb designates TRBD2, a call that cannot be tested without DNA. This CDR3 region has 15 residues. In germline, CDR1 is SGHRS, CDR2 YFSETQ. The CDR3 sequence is CASSLVGGLKETQYF.

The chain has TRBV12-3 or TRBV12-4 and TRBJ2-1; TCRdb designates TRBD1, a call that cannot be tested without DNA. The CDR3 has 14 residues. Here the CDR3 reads CASKQDGLRDEQFF.

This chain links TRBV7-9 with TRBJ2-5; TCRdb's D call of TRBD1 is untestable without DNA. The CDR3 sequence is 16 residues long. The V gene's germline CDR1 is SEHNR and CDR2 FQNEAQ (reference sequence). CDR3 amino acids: CASSLRDRGREETQYF.

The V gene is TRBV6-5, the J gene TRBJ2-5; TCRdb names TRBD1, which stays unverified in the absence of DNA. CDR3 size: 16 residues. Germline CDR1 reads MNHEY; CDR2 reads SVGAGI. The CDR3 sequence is CASRMTRTGYQETQYF.

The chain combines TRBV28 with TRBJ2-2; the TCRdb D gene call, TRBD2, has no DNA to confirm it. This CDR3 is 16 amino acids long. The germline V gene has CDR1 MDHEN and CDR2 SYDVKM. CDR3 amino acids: CATSTLPTVNTGELFF.

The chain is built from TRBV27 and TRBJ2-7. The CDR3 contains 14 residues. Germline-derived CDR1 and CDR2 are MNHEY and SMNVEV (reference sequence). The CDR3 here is CASSLVAGVYEQYF.